These 5 T cell receptor beta chains share one sample of origin, sequenced in a study of patients and donors after allogeneic stem cell transplantation. TCRdb recomputed calls from the RT-PCR reads with MiXCR, one row per CDR3 protein. Of fewer than 95,000 distinct CDR3 sequences listed, around 5% are singletons. Sequenced sample: blood, either unsorted or a sorted T cell fraction (not recorded which). The receptors derive from a human donor who was either an allogeneic HSCT recipient or a stem cell or donor lymphocyte infusion donor (not recorded which). It is not recorded whose cells these are; they may come from a transplant donor.

Judged by abundance, this clonotype is medium-sized. The J gene is TRBJ2-3, the V gene TRBV2, with 8 bases fitting TRBD1. V dropped 7 bases and J dropped 4; count of bases not matched to a gene: 7. CDR1 and CDR2 from the germline V gene are SNHLY and FYNNEI. The CDR3 sequence is 14 residues long. CDR3 DNA: TGTGCCAGCACTCGACAGGGGTTCGCAGATACGCAGTATTTT. The encoded protein is CASTRQGFADTQYF.

This clonotype was found a few times. The V and J genes are TRBV5-1 and TRBJ2-3; D unclear. This CDR3 is built from 14 residues. Per the germline V gene, CDR1 is SGHRS and CDR2 is YFSETQ. With 6 bases removed from V and 8 bases from J, the gap between germline ends came to 19 bases. The CDR3 sequence: CASISDPGLPTQYF. CDR3 sequence (DNA): TGCGCCAGCATATCGGACCCTGGATTACCTACGCAGTATTTT.

At least ten counts were recorded for this clonotype. The V and J genes are TRBV28 and TRBJ2-5, with D unclear. The CDR3 is 14 residues long. CDR1 and CDR2 from the germline V gene are MDHEN and SYDVKM. V was trimmed by 6 bases and J by 4 bases, leaving 15 bases between them. The DNA for the CDR3 is TGTGCCAGCAGCCCGAATGACTTCGGAGAGACCCAGTACTTC. It encodes CASSPNDFGETQYF.

This clonotype was seen repeatedly, ten times or more. This sequence joins TRBV7-8 and TRBJ2-3; TRBD1 agrees at 9 bases. The V and J ends lost 1 base and 8 bases, in that order; junction bases with no gene match: 4. The germline CDR1 and CDR2 sequences are SGHVS and FQNEAQ. The CDR3 has 14 amino acids. The CDR3 DNA sequence: TGTGCCAGCAGCTTAGAGGGACAGGGAGGTACGCAGTATTTT. Protein sequence: CASSLEGQGGTQYF.

The V and J genes are TRBV21-1 and TRBJ2-7; the table's D gene call, TRBD1, was not cross checked with the DNA. TRBV21-1 is classified as a pseudogene. The CDR3 has 15 residues. This CDR3 is CAGSKEGHLTKEQYF. CDR3 nucleotide sequence: TGTGCCGGCAGCAAAGAGGGGCATTTGACTAAGGAGCAGTACTTC.